These T cell receptor beta chains were read from a single sample in a study of blood T cell repertoires in COVID-19. The table came from immunoSEQ multiplex PCR; TCRdb's copy has only in-frame clones and leaves some out. The data contain over 85,000 clones, around 73% of them singletons. Sequenced sample: peripheral blood. Receptors were obtained from a man in his sixties with active or convalescent COVID-19. Each CDR3 is given without its conserved first and last residue. Each record gives: D gene, J gene, V gene, CDR3 protein. D genes are given only for firm matches.

d_gene: -; j_gene: TRBJ2-3; v_gene: TRBV2; CDR3aa: ASSLRESSTDTQY
d_gene: -; j_gene: TRBJ2-3; v_gene: TRBV7-8; CDR3aa: ASSTWAGRADTQY
d_gene: TRBD2; j_gene: TRBJ2-1; v_gene: TRBV5-1; CDR3aa: ASSLAPIAGRPYNEQF
d_gene: TRBD1; j_gene: TRBJ2-1; v_gene: TRBV7-3; CDR3aa: ASSLIGTVDNEQF
d_gene: -; j_gene: TRBJ2-5; v_gene: TRBV29-1; CDR3aa: SVVRGETQY
d_gene: -; j_gene: TRBJ1-6; v_gene: TRBV11-2; CDR3aa: ASSLGAGASSYNSPLH
d_gene: TRBD1; j_gene: TRBJ2-7; v_gene: TRBV11-2; CDR3aa: ASSVLGGGEQY
d_gene: TRBD2; j_gene: TRBJ2-1; v_gene: TRBV5-1; CDR3aa: ASSLEGLVINEQF
d_gene: -; j_gene: TRBJ2-1; v_gene: TRBV6-5; CDR3aa: ASSPLLGGEQF
d_gene: -; j_gene: TRBJ1-2; v_gene: TRBV12-3/TRBV12-4; CDR3aa: ASTSRVAGYT
d_gene: TRBD1; j_gene: TRBJ1-3; v_gene: TRBV4-1; CDR3aa: ASSHPGGGNTIY
d_gene: TRBD2; j_gene: TRBJ2-5; v_gene: TRBV27; CDR3aa: ASSLYNSGRETQY
d_gene: -; j_gene: TRBJ1-5; v_gene: TRBV4-2; CDR3aa: ASSQVHGRGSLYSNQPQH
d_gene: TRBD2; j_gene: TRBJ2-1; v_gene: TRBV19; CDR3aa: ASSTPYLLAGGPTEQF
d_gene: -; j_gene: TRBJ1-2; v_gene: TRBV19; CDR3aa: ASSIVAGTTYQYGYT
d_gene: -; j_gene: TRBJ2-4; v_gene: TRBV28; CDR3aa: ASSLIGGADIQY
d_gene: TRBD1; j_gene: TRBJ1-1; v_gene: TRBV6-6; CDR3aa: ASSRVDRGNTEAF
d_gene: -; j_gene: TRBJ2-6; v_gene: TRBV28; CDR3aa: ASSSLDSLSGANVLT
d_gene: -; j_gene: TRBJ2-4; v_gene: TRBV19; CDR3aa: ASSTQVPLAKNIQY
d_gene: TRBD1; j_gene: TRBJ2-2; v_gene: TRBV18; CDR3aa: ASSPGQGGPQRELF
d_gene: TRBD2; j_gene: TRBJ2-3; v_gene: TRBV5-5; CDR3aa: ASRVAGATQY
d_gene: TRBD1; j_gene: TRBJ1-2; v_gene: TRBV5-1; CDR3aa: ASSVDRGRFDYGYT
d_gene: -; j_gene: TRBJ2-6; v_gene: TRBV6-5; CDR3aa: ASTSSISGANVLT
d_gene: TRBD1; j_gene: TRBJ2-5; v_gene: TRBV6-6; CDR3aa: ASRNSDRQETQY
d_gene: -; j_gene: TRBJ2-7; v_gene: TRBV11-3; CDR3aa: ASSYTGSSYEQY
d_gene: TRBD2; j_gene: TRBJ2-1; v_gene: TRBV3-1/TRBV3-2; CDR3aa: ASSPSLAGPYNEQF
d_gene: -; j_gene: TRBJ1-2; v_gene: TRBV7-2; CDR3aa: ASSPKGGYGYT
d_gene: -; j_gene: TRBJ2-3; v_gene: TRBV5-1; CDR3aa: ASRSEIYISTDTQY
d_gene: -; j_gene: TRBJ2-1; v_gene: TRBV6-4; CDR3aa: ASSEKGEFNEQF